This T cell receptor beta chain appears in the sequencing data of a study of blood T cell repertoires in COVID-19. In the study overall: PBMCs, B-cell-depleted T cells, or T cells were the source of the cDNA or gDNA that made up the material.

Here immunoSEQ multiplex PCR was the method, and the copy in TCRdb shows in-frame clones only, minus some. The table shows hundreds of thousands of clones, with roughly 85% occurring only once. Sequenced input: peripheral blood. The origin of this receptor is a middle-aged man with active or convalescent COVID-19.

CDR3 in amino acids: CASSPRTGGNEQFF. The DNA of the CDR3 is TGTGCCAGCTCACCAAGGACAGGGGGGAATGAGCAGTTCTTC. This chain uses TRBV18 with TRBJ2-1, with 10 positions matching TRBD1. V lost 2 bases to trimming and J lost 7 bases; unmatched junction nucleotides: 2. Germline V lookup: CDR1 KGHSH, CDR2 LQKENI. The CDR3 contains 14 residues.